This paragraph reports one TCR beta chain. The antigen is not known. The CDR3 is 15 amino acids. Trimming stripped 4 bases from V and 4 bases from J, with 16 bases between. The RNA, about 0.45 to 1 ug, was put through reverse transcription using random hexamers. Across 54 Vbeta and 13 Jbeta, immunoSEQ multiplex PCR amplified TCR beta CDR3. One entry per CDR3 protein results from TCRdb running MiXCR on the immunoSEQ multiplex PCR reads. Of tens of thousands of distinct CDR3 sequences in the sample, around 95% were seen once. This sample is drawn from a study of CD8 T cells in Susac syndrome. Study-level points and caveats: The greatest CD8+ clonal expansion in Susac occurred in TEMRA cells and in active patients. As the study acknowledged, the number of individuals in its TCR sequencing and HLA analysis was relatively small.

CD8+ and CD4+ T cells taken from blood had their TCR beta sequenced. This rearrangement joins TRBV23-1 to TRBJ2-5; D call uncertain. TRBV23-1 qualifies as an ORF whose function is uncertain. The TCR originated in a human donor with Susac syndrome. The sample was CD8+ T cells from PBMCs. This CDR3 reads CASSPSTTGLETQYF. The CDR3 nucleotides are TGCGCCAGCAGTCCCTCGACCACGGGTTTAGAGACCCAGTACTTC.